The T cell receptor beta chain described here comes from a study of blood T cell repertoires in COVID-19. Overall study: The United States, Italy and Spain provided the acute and convalescent COVID-19 samples. T cells, B-cell-depleted T cells, or PBMCs supplied cDNA or gDNA.

This clone was seen once. Original analysis: Nucleated cell counts were estimated from reference gene primer amplification. Libraries were prepared by immunoSEQ multiplex PCR; TCRdb keeps only in-frame clonotypes and omits some of them. From that table come the V and J calls and clone size; the DNA was used to work out D and trimming. The sample lists 150,000 or so clones, 90% seen once, with about 0.54% in the top ten. The length of the CDR3 is 16 residues. V lost 4 bases and J lost 4, with 14 bases in between. Germline V CDR1 and CDR2: LGHNA, YSLEER. The receptor was isolated from a middle-aged man with acute or convalescent COVID-19. Sample: peripheral blood. This chain joins TRBV4-3 and TRBJ2-6; weak D call: TRBD1 (6 bases). The CDR3 region has the DNA TGCGCCAGCAGCCCTACAACAGGGTTAGGGGCCAACGTCCTGACTTTC. It codes for CASSPTTGLGANVLTF.